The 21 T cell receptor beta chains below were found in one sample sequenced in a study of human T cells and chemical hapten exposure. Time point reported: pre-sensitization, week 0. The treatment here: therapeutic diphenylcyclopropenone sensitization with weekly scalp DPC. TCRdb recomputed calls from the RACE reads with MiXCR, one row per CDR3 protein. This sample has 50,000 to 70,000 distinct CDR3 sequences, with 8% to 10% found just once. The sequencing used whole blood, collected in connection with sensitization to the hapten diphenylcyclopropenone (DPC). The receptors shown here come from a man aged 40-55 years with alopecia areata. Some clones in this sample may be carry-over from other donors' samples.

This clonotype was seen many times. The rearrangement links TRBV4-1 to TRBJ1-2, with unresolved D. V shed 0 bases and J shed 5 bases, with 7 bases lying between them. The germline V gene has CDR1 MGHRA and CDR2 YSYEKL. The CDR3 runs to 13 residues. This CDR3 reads CASSQDGVYGYTF. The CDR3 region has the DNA TGCGCCAGCAGCCAAGATGGGGTTTATGGCTACACCTTC.

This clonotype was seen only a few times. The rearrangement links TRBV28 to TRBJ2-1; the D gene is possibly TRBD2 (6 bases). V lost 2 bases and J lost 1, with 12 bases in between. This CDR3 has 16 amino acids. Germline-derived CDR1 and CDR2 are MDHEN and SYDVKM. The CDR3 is CASSLGTGVSYNEQFF. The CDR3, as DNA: TGTGCCAGCAGTTTAGGTACGGGAGTGTCCTACAATGAGCAGTTCTTC.

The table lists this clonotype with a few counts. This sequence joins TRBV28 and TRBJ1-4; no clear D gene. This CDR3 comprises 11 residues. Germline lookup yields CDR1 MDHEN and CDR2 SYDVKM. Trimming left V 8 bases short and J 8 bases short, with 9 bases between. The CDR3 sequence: CASLSREKLFF. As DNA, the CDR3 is TGTGCCAGCCTTTCACGGGAAAAACTGTTTTTT. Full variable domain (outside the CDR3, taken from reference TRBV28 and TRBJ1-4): DVKVTQSSRYLVKRTGEKVFLECVQDMDHENMFWYRQDPGLGLRLIYFSYDVKMKEKGDIPEGYSVSREKKERFSLILESASTNQTSMYLCASLSREKLFFGSGTQLSVL.

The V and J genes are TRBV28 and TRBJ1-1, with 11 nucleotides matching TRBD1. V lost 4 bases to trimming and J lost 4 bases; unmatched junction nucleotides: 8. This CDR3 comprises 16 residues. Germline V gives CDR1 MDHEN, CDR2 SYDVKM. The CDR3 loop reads CASSSKVGTGGTEAFF. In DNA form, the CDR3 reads TGTGCCAGCAGTTCGAAGGTAGGGACAGGGGGCACTGAAGCTTTCTTT.

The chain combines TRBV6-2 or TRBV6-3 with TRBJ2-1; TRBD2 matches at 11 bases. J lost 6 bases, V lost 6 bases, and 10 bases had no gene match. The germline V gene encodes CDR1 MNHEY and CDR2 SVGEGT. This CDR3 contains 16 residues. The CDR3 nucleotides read TGTGCCAGCAGAACTATACTAGCGGGAGCCGGCAATGAGCAGTTCTTC. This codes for CASRTILAGAGNEQFF.

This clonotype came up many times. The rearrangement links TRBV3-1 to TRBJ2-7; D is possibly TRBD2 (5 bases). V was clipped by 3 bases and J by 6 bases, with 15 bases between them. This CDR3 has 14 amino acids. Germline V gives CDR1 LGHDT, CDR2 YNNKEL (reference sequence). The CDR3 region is CASSQTTAESEQYF. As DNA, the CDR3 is TGTGCCAGCAGCCAGACTACCGCGGAAAGCGAGCAGTACTTC.

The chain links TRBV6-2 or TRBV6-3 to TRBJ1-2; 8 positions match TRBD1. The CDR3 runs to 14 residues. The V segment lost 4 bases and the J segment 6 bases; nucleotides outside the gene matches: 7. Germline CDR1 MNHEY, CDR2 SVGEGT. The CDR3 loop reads CASSFSQGANGYTF. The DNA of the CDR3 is TGTGCCAGCAGTTTTTCTCAGGGGGCGAATGGCTACACCTTC.

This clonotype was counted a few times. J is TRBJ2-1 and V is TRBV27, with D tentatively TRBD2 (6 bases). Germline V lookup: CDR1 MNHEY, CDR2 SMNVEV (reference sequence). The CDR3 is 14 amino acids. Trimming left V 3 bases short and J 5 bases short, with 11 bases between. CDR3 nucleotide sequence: TGTGCCAGCAGTTTCGGGAGCTGGGACAATGAGCAGTTCTTC. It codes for CASSFGSWDNEQFF.

CDR3 protein: CASSQERGTGGVYEQYF. The DNA of the CDR3 is TGCGCCAGCAGCCAAGAACGAGGGACAGGGGGCGTTTACGAGCAGTACTTC. The chain joins TRBV4-3 to TRBJ2-7, with 12 bases aligning to TRBD1. The CDR3 loop spans 17 amino acids. CDR1 LGHNA and CDR2 YSLEER come from the germline V gene. Germline trimming cut 0 bases from V and 4 bases from J; bases unmatched to any gene: 7.

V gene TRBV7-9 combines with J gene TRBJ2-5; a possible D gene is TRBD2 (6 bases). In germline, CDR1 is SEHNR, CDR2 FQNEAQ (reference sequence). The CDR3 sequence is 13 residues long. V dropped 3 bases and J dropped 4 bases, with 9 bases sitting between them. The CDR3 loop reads CASSFTGVETQYF. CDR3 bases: TGTGCCAGCAGCTTCACGGGAGTAGAGACCCAGTACTTC.

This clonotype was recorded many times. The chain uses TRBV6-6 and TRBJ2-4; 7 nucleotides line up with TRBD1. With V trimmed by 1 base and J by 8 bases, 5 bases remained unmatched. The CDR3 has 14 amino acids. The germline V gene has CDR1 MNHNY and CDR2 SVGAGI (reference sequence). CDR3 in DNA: TGTGCCAGCAGTTACTTGGACAGGTTGGACATTCAGTACTTC. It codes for CASSYLDRLDIQYF.

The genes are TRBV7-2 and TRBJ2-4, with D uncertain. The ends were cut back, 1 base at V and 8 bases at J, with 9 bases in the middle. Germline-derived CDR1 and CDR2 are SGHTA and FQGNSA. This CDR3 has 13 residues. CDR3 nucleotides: TGTGCCAGCAGCTTAGGAGGCCCGGACATTCAGTACTTC. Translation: CASSLGGPDIQYF.

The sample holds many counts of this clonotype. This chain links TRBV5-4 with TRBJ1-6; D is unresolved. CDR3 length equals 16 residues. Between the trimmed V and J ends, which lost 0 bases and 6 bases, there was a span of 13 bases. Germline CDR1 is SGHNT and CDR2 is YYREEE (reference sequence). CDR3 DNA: TGTGCCAGCAGCTTGGGGACGGGGAATGGTAATTCACCCCTCCACTTT. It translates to CASSLGTGNGNSPLHF.

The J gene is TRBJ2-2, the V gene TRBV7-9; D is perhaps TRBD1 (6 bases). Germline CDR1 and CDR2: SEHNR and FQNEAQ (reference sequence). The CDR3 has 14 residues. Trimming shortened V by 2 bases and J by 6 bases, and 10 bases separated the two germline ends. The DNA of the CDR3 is TGTGCCAGCAGCTTACTCAGGGGAGCCGGGGAGCTGTTTTTT. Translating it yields CASSLLRGAGELFF.

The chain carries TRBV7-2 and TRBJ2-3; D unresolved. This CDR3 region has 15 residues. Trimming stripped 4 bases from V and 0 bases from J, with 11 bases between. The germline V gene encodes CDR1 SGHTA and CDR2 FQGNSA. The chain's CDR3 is CASSSHRVSTDTQYF. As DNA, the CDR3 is TGTGCCAGCAGCTCGCATCGGGTCAGCACAGATACGCAGTATTTT.

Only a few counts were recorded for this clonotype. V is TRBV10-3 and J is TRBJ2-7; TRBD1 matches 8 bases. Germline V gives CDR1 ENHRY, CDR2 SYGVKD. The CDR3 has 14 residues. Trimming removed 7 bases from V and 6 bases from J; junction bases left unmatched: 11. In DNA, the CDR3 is TGTGCCATCAAACCGCCGGGACAGGAAGGCGAGCAGTACTTC. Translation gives CAIKPPGQEGEQYF.

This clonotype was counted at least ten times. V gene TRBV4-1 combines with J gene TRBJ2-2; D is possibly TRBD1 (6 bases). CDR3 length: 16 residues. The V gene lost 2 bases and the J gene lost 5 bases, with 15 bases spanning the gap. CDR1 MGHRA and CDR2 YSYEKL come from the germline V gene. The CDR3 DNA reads TGCGCCAGCAGCCAACTGACAGGATGGGGGACCGGGGAGCTGTTTTTT. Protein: CASSQLTGWGTGELFF.

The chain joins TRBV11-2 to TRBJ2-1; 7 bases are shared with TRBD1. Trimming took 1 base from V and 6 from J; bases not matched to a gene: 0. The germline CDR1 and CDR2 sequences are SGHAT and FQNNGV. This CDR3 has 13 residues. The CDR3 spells CASSLGQGNEQFF. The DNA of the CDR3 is TGTGCCAGCAGCTTAGGACAGGGCAATGAGCAGTTCTTC.

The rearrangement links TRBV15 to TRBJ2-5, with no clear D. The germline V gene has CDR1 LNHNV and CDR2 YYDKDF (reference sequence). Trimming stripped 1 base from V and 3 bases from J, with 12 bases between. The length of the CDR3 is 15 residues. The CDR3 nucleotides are TGTGCCACCAGCAGAGGCCCGGCTGGGGAAGAGACCCAGTACTTC. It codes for CATSRGPAGEETQYF.

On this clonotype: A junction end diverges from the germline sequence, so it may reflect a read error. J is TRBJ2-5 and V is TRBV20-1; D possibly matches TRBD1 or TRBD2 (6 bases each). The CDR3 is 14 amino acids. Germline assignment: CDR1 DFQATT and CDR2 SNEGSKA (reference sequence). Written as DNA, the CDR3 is TGCTGTGCCTTGAGACTAGGCCAGGGGGAGACCCAGTACTTC. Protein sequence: CCALRLGQGETQYF.

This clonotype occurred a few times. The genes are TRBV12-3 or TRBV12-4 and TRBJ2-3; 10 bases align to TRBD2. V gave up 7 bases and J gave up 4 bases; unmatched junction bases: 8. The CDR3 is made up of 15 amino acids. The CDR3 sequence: CASNWASGSPDTQYF. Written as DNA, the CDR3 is TGTGCCAGCAATTGGGCTAGCGGGAGTCCAGATACGCAGTATTTT.